The clone carrying this T cell receptor beta chain was detected only once. Its cognate antigen is unknown. The sample is drawn from a study of cytomegalovirus exposure and HLA in healthy donors. As for the study in general: According to later analysis, the same platform produced the roughly 120 validation and approximately 700 first-cohort repertoires.

Some clones are missing from TCRdb's copy, which holds only in-frame ones; the method was immunoSEQ multiplex PCR. In the table there are some 45,000 clones, 90% to 95% of which are singletons. Trimming took off 3 bases at V and 6 bases at J, with 12 bases between the two ends. The CDR3 spans 14 residues. The germline V gene encodes CDR1 LNHNV and CDR2 YYDKDF (reference sequence). General observations from the study: High sensitivity and specificity were reportedly achieved when the classifier diagnosed cytomegalovirus status. According to a later analysis, TCR clusters from the first cohort tended to co-occur in the 110 or so validation repertoires.

The specimen sequenced was PBMCs. The chain couples TRBV15 to TRBJ2-4; TRBD2 might be the D (6 bases). The sequence came from a man in his late teens or twenties in good health and CMV-seronegative. CDR3 bases: TGTGCCACCAGCAGCGGAGGGGTGGCAAACATTCAGTACTTC. Its translation: CATSSGGVANIQYF.